Reported below is one TCR beta chain. Its matching antigen is unknown. The study profiled TCR beta VDJ and CDR3 using genomic DNA as template. TCRdb reanalysed the reads using MiXCR and keeps one entry per CDR3 protein. The sample has 200,000 to 250,000 distinct CDR3 sequences, 30% to 35% seen once. Germline values: CDR1 SSHAT, CDR2 FNYEAQ (reference sequence). V was trimmed by 5 bases and J by 7 bases, leaving 15 bases between them. There are 13 residues in the CDR3. The sample originates from a study of CD8+CD57+ T cells in acquired aplastic anemia. Turning to the study itself: 3.2 ug was the average amount of DNA from sorted CD4+ and CD8+ cells. An average of about 9.8 million reads for CD4+ cells was obtained from healthy donors.

The study, taken as a whole, reports: About 29 CD8+ CDR3 sequences occurred in both the patients and the controls. Patient and control CD8+ Simpson's diversity was not significantly different.

The TCR was taken from a human donor in good health, serving as a control. This chain links TRBV7-7 with TRBJ2-7; D is undetermined. The sequenced sample consisted of sorted CD4+, CD8+, or CD8+CD57+ T cells (not recorded which) from PBMCs. The CDR3: CASSPSSYNEQYF. CDR3 nucleotide sequence: TGTGCCAGCAGCCCCTCCTCCTACAATGAGCAGTACTTC.